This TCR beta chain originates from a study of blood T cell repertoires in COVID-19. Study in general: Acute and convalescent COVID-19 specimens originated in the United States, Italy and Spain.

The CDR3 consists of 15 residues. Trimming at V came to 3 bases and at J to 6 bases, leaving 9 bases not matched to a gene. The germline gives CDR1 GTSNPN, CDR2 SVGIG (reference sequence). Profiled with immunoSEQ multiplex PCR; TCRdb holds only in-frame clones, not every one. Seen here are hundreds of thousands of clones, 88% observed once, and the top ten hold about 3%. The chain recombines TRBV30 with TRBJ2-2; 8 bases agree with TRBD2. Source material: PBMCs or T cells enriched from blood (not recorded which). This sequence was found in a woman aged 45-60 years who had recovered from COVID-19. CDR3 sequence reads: CAWSGVGREAGELFF. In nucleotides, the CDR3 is TGTGCCTGGAGCGGAGTCGGGCGGGAGGCCGGGGAGCTGTTTTTT.